One and the same sample provided the 14 T cell receptor beta chains below, sequenced in a study of control samples from healthy donors and cancer patients. Clones were read by immunoSEQ multiplex PCR, and TCRdb kept only the in-frame ones, dropping some. The sample yields about 140,000 clones, about 88% seen once. The source material was blood. The receptors come from a woman aged 25 to 39 in good health.

The chain is built from TRBV27 and TRBJ2-7; D perhaps matches TRBD1 (6 bases). Between the trimmed V and J ends, which lost 6 bases and 5 bases, there was a span of 11 bases. Germline-derived CDR1 and CDR2 are MNHEY and SMNVEV (reference sequence). The CDR3 totals 12 residues. In DNA, the CDR3 is TGTGCCAGCAGGACAGGTCCCCACGAGCAGTACTTC. It is translated as CASRTGPHEQYF.

In this sample, this clone turned up a few times. V is TRBV3-1 (or the pseudogene TRBV3-2) and J is TRBJ2-7; TRBD2 is a possible D gene (7 bases). V gave up 8 bases and J gave up 1 base, with 18 bases separating them. This CDR3 is built from 15 residues. CDR1 and CDR2 from the germline V gene are LGHDT and YNNKEL (reference sequence). This chain's CDR3 is CASRNRGGTSYEQYF. The CDR3 DNA reads as TGTGCCAGCCGAAATCGGGGAGGGACATCCTACGAGCAGTACTTC.

The J gene is TRBJ2-2, the V gene TRBV20-1, with D perhaps matching TRBD1 (5 bases). The CDR3 extends over 14 amino acids. With 3 bases removed from V and 0 bases from J, the gap between germline ends came to 8 bases. Germline V gene lookup returns CDR1 DFQATT and CDR2 SNEGSKA (reference sequence). CDR3 in DNA: TGCAGTGCTAGTCACAGGACGAACACCGGGGAGCTGTTTTTT. Protein: CSASHRTNTGELFF.

The rearrangement links TRBV6-5 to TRBJ1-2; possibly TRBD1 for D (6 bases). V lost 2 bases to trimming and J lost 7 bases, with 17 bases between them. This CDR3 contains 15 residues. Germline-derived CDR1 and CDR2 are MNHEY and SVGAGI. The DNA for the CDR3 is TGTGCCAGCAGTTACCGGGCTGGAGGGGGAGTTGGCTACACCTTC. It specifies CASSYRAGGGVGYTF.

The rearrangement uses TRBV11-2 and TRBJ2-5, with 12 bases fitting TRBD1. Germline V gene lookup returns CDR1 SGHAT and CDR2 FQNNGV. The CDR3 has 18 residues. J lost 5 bases, V lost 1 base, and 11 bases had no gene match. The CDR3 nucleotides are TGTGCCAGCAGCTTAGTACGATATGGGACAGGGGGCTGGGAGACCCAGTACTTC. It translates to CASSLVRYGTGGWETQYF.

V and J are TRBV30 and TRBJ1-6; D possibly corresponds to TRBD1 (6 bases). Germline values: CDR1 GTSNPN, CDR2 SVGIG (reference sequence). The V end lost 4 bases, the J end lost 4 bases, and 20 bases lay between the germline ends. The CDR3 contains 17 residues. Here the CDR3 DNA reads TGTGCCTGGACCCCTTCGACAGGCCGTAGTTATAATTCACCCCTCCACTTT. Amino acid sequence: CAWTPSTGRSYNSPLHF.

The chain combines TRBV30 with TRBJ2-1; 8 nucleotides align to TRBD2. With 3 bases clipped from V and 10 bases from J, the junction kept 14 bases outside the gene matches. Germline loops: CDR1 GTSNPN, CDR2 SVGIG (reference sequence). The CDR3 spans 15 residues. DNA of the CDR3: TGTGCCTGGAGGCCCGGGACTAGGCTTTCGGGGGAGCAGTTCTTC. It yields the protein CAWRPGTRLSGEQFF.

The rearrangement links TRBV27 to TRBJ2-3; 13 nucleotides align to TRBD2. Germline CDR1 reads MNHEY; CDR2 reads SMNVEV (reference sequence). The CDR3 has 16 residues. The V segment lost 5 bases and the J segment 4 bases; nucleotides outside the gene matches: 6. CDR3 nucleotides: TGTGCCAGCAGTCCAGGGACTAGCGGGACCGCAGATACGCAGTATTTT. Its protein product is CASSPGTSGTADTQYF.

The rearrangement uses TRBV27 and TRBJ1-6; D may be TRBD1 (6 bases). CDR1 is MNHEY and CDR2 is SMNVEV in the germline V gene (reference sequence). The CDR3 consists of 14 residues. V was shortened by 5 bases and J by 7 bases, with 12 bases between the two germline ends. The CDR3 sequence is CASSPKGGNSPLHF. As DNA, the CDR3 is TGTGCCAGCAGTCCCAAGGGGGGCAATTCACCCCTCCACTTT.

The gene calls are TRBV7-2 and TRBJ1-2; D uncertain. CDR3 length equals 16 residues. Looked up from germline, CDR1 is SGHTA and CDR2 is FQGNSA. Trimming left V 1 base short and J 2 bases short, with 14 bases between. The CDR3 loop reads CASSLDTLGGNYGYTF. The CDR3 nucleotides are TGTGCCAGCAGCTTAGATACTTTAGGCGGGAACTATGGCTACACCTTC.

This rearrangement joins TRBV28 to TRBJ2-7; 11 bases line up with TRBD2. With V trimmed by 4 bases and J by 4 bases, 6 bases remained unmatched. The CDR3 covers 15 residues. Germline V gene lookup returns CDR1 MDHEN and CDR2 SYDVKM. The CDR3 DNA reads TGTGCCAGCAGTTCCCCCGGGACTAGCGGATACGAGCAGTACTTC. Translated, it gives CASSSPGTSGYEQYF.

This chain uses TRBV4-1 with TRBJ1-5; D is possibly TRBD1 (5 bases). Germline assignment: CDR1 MGHRA and CDR2 YSYEKL. The CDR3 spans 15 residues. V dropped 1 base and J dropped 4 bases, with 11 bases sitting between them. CDR3 DNA sequence: TGCGCCAGCAGCCAAGTAGCAGGGAAGAATCAGCCCCAGCATTTT. Translated, it gives CASSQVAGKNQPQHF.

This chain links TRBV10-2 with TRBJ2-6; either TRBD1 or TRBD2 may fit D (5 bases each). V was cut by 5 bases and J by 2 bases, with 7 bases left in between. Germline CDR1 reads WSHSY; CDR2 reads SAAADI. The CDR3 length is 14 residues. For the CDR3, the DNA is TGCGCCAGCAGTTTGGGGGCTGGGGCCAACGTCCTGACTTTC. This sequence encodes CASSLGAGANVLTF.

V and J are TRBV6-5 and TRBJ1-6; 9 bases map to TRBD1. The CDR3 contains 14 residues. V dropped 7 bases and J dropped 8; count of bases not matched to a gene: 6. The germline gives CDR1 MNHEY, CDR2 SVGAGI. CDR3: CASILGQGHSPLHF. In DNA, the CDR3 is TGTGCCAGCATTCTGGGACAGGGCCATTCACCCCTCCACTTT.